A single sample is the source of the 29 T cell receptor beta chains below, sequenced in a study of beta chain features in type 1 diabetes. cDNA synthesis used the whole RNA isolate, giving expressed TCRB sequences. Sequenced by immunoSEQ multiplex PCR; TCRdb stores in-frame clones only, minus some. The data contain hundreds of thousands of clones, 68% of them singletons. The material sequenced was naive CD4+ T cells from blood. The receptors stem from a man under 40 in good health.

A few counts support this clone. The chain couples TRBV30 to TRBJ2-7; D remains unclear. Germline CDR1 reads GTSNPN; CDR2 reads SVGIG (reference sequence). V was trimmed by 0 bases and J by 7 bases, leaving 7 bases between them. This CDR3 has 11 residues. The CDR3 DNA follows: TGTGCCTGGAGTGTACTTAGGGAGCAGTACTTC. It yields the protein CAWSVLREQYF.

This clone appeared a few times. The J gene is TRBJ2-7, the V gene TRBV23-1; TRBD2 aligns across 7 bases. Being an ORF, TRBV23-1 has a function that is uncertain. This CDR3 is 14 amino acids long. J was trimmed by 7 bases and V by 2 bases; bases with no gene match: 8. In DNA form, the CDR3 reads TGCGCCAGCAGTCAAAGGGAGGGATTGGGGGAGCAGTACTTC. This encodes CASSQREGLGEQYF.

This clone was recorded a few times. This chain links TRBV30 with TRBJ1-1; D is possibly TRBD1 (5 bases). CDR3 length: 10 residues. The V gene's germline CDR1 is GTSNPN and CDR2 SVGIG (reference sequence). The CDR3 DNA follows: TGTGGAGGGGATGCCACTGAAGCTTTCTTT. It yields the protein CGGDATEAFF.

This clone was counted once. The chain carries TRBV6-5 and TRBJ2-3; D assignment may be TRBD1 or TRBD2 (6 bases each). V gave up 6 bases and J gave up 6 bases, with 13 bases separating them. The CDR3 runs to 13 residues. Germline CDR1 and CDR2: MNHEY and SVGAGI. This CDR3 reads CASSRRGGDTQYF. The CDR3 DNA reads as TGTGCCAGCAGCCGCAGGGGAGGCGATACGCAGTATTTT.

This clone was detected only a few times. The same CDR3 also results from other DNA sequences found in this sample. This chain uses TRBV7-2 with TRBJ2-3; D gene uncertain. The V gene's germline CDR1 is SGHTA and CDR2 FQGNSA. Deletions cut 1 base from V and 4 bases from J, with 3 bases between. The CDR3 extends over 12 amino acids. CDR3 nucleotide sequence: TGTGCCAGCAGCTTAGTGGCAGATACGCAGTATTTT. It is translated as CASSLVADTQYF.

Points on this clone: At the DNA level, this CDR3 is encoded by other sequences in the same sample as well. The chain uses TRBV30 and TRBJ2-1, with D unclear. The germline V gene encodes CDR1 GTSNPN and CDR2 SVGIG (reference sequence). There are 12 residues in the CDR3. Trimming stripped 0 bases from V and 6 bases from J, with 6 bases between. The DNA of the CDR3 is TGTGCCTGGAGTGTACTCTCCAATGAGCAGTTCTTC. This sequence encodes CAWSVLSNEQFF.

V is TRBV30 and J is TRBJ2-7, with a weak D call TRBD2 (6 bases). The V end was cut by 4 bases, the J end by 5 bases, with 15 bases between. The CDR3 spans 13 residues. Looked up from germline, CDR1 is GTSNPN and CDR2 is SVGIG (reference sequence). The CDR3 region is CAWTRSGRHEQYF. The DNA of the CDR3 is TGTGCCTGGACCCGAAGTGGGAGGCACGAGCAGTACTTC.

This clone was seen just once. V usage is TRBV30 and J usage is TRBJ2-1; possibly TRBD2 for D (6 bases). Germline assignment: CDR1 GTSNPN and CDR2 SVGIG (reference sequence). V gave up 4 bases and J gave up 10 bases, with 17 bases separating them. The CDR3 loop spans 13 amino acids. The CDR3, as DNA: TGTGCCTGGAATCCTAATCCTAGCGAGGAGCAGTTCTTC. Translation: CAWNPNPSEEQFF.

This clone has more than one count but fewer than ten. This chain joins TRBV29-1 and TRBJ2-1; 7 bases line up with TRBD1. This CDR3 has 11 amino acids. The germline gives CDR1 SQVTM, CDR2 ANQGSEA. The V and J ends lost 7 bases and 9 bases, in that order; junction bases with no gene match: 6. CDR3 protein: CSGTDRVEQFF. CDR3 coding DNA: TGCAGCGGCACCGACAGGGTTGAGCAGTTCTTC.

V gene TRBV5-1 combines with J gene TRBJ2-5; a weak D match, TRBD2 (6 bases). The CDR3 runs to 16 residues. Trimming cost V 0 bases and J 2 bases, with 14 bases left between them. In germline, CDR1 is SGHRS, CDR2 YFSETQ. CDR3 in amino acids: CASSLEALAGQETQYF. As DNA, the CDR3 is TGCGCCAGCAGCTTGGAGGCCTTGGCGGGACAAGAGACCCAGTACTTC.

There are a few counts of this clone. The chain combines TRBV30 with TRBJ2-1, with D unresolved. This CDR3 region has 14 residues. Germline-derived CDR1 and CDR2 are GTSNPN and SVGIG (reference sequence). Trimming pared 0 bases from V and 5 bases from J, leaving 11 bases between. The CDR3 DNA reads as TGTGCCTGGAGTGTTTCGGTGGGAAACAATGAGCAGTTCTTC. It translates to CAWSVSVGNNEQFF. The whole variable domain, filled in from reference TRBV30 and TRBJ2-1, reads SQTIHQWPATLVQPVGSPLSLECTVEGTSNPNLYWYRQAAGRGLQLLFYSVGIGQISSEVPQNLSASRPQDRQFILSSKKLLLSDSGFYLCAWSVSVGNNEQFFGPGTRLTVL.

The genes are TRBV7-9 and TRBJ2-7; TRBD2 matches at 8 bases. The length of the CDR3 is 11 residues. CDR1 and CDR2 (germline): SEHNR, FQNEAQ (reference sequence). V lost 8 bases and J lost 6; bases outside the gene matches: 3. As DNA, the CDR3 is TGTGCCAGCGCAGCGGGAGTCGAGCAGTACTTC. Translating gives CASAAGVEQYF.

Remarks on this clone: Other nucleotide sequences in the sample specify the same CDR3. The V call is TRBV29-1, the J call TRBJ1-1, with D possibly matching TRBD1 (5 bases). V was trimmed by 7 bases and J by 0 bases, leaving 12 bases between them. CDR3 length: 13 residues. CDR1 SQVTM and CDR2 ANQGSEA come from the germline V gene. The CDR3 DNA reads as TGCAGCGGGAAGGGACGGATGAACACTGAAGCTTTCTTT. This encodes CSGKGRMNTEAFF. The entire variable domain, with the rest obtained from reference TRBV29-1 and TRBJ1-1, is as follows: SAVISQKPSRDICQRGTSLTIQCQVDSQVTMMFWYRQQPGQSLTLIATANQGSEATYESGFVIDKFPISRPNLTFSTLTVSNMSPEDSSIYLCSGKGRMNTEAFFGQGTRLTVV.

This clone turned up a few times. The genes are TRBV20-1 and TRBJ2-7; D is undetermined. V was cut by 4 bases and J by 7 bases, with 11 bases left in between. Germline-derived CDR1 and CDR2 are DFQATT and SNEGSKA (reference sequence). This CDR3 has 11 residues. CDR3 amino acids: CSAKVPPEQYF. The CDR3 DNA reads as TGCAGTGCTAAGGTTCCACCAGAGCAGTACTTC.

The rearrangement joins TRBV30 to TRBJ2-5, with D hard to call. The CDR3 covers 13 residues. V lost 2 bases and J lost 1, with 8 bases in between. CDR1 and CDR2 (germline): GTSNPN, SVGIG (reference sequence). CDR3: CAWSKMGQETQYF. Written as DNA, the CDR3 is TGTGCCTGGAGTAAGATGGGCCAAGAGACCCAGTACTTC.

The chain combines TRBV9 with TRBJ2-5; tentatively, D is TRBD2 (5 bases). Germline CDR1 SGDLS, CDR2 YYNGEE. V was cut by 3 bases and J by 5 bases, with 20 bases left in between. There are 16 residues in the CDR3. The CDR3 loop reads CASSASGLWDRETQYF. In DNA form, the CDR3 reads TGTGCCAGCAGCGCCTCTGGACTCTGGGATAGGGAGACCCAGTACTTC.

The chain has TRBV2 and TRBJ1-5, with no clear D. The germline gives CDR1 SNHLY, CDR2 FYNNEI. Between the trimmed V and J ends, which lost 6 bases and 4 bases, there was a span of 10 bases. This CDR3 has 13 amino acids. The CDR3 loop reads CASRASVNQPQHF. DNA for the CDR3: TGTGCCAGCAGGGCCAGCGTGAATCAGCCCCAGCATTTT.

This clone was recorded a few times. CDR3 sequence reads: CASSQGILAKNIQYF. In DNA, the CDR3 is TGCGCCAGCAGCCAAGGAATCCTTGCCAAAAACATTCAGTACTTC. This chain joins TRBV4-3 and TRBJ2-4; D remains ambiguous. The V and J ends lost 1 base and 1 base respectively, with 8 bases between them. CDR3 length: 15 amino acids. Germline CDR1 reads LGHNA; CDR2 reads YSLEER.

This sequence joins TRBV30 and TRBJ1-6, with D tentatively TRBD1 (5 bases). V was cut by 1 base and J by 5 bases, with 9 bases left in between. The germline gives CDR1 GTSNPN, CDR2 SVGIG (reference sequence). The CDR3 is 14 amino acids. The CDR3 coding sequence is TGTGCCTGGAGTGAGGGGAGTGATAATTCACCCCTCCACTTT. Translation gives CAWSEGSDNSPLHF.

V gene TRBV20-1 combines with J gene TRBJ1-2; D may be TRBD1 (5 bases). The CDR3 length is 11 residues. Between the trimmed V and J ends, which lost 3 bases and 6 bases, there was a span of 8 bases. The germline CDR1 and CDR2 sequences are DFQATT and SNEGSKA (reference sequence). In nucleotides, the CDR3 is TGCAGTGCTAGGCACAGGCATGGCTACACCTTC. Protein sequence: CSARHRHGYTF.

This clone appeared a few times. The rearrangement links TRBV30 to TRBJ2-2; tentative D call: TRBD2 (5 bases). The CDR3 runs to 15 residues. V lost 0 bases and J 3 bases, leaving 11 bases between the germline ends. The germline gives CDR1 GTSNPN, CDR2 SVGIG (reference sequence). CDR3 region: CAWSVTGSYTGELFF. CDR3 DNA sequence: TGTGCCTGGAGTGTAACGGGGAGCTACACCGGGGAGCTGTTTTTT.

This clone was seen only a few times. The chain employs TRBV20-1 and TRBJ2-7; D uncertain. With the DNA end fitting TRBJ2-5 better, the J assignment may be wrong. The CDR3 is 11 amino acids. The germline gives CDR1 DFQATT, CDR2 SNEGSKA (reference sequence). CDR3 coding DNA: TGCAGTGCTAGGGGTAGGGAGACCCAGTACTTC. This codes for CSARGRETQYF.

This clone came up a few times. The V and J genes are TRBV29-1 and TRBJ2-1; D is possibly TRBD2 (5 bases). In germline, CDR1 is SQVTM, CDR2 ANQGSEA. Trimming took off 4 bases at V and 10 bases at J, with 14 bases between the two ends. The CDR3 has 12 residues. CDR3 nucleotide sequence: TGCAGCGTTGGGGCCGGGAAAATAGAGCAGTTCTTC. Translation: CSVGAGKIEQFF.

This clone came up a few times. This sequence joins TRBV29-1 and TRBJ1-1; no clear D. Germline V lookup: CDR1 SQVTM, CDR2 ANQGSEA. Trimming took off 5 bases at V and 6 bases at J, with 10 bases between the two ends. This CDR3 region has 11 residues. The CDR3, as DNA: TGCAGCGTTTCCTTCGGCGCTGAAGCTTTCTTT. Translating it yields CSVSFGAEAFF. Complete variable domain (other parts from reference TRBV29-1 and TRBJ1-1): SAVISQKPSRDICQRGTSLTIQCQVDSQVTMMFWYRQQPGQSLTLIATANQGSEATYESGFVIDKFPISRPNLTFSTLTVSNMSPEDSSIYLCSVSFGAEAFFGQGTRLTVV.

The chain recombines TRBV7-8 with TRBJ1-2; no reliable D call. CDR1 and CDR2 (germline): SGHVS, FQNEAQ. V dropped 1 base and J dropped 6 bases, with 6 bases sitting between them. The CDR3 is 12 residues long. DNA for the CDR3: TGTGCCAGCAGCTTAGGGGAGGATGGCTACACCTTC. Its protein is CASSLGEDGYTF. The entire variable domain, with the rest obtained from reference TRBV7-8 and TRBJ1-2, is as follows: GAGVSQSPRYKVAKRGQDVALRCDPISGHVSLFWYQQALGQGPEFLTYFQNEAQLDKSGLPSDRFFAERPEGSVSTLKIQRTQQEDSAVYLCASSLGEDGYTFGSGTRLTVV.

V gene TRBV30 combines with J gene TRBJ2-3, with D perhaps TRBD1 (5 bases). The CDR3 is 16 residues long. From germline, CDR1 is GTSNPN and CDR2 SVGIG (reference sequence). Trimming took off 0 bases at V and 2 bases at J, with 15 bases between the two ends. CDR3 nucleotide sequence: TGTGCCTGGAGTGTTCGGCAGGGTGGTTACACAGATACGCAGTATTTT. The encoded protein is CAWSVRQGGYTDTQYF. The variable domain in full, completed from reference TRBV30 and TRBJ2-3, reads SQTIHQWPATLVQPVGSPLSLECTVEGTSNPNLYWYRQAAGRGLQLLFYSVGIGQISSEVPQNLSASRPQDRQFILSSKKLLLSDSGFYLCAWSVRQGGYTDTQYFGPGTRLTVL.

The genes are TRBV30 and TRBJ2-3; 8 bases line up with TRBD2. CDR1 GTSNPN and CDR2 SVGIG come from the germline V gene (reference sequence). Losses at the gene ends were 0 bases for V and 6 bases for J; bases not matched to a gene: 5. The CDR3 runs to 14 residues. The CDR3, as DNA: TGTGCCTGGAGTGTACGGGCTAGCGGGGATACGCAGTATTTT. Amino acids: CAWSVRASGDTQYF.

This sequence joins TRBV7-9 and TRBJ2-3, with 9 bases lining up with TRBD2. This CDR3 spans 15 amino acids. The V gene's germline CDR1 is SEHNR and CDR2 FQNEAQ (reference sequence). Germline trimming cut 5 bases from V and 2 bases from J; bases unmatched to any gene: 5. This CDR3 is CASSISGSNTDTQYF. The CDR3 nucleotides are TGTGCCAGCAGCATTAGCGGGAGCAACACAGATACGCAGTATTTT.

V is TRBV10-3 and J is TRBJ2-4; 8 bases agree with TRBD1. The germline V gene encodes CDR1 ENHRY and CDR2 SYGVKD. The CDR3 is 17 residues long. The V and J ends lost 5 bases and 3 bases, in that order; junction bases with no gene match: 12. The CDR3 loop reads CAISPGQEKLGKNIQYF. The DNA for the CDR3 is TGTGCCATCAGTCCGGGACAGGAGAAATTGGGCAAAAACATTCAGTACTTC.